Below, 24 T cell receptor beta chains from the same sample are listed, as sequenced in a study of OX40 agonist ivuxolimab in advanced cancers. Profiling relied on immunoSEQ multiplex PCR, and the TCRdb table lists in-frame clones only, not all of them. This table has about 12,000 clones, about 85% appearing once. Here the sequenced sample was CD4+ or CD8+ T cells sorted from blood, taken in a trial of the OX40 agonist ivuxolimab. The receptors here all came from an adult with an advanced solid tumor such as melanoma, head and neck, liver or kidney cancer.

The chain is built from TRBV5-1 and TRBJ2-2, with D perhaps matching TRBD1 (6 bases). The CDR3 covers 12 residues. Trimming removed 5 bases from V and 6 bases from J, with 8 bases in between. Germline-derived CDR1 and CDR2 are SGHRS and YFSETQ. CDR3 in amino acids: CASSSGAGELFF. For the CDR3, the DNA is TGCGCCAGCAGTTCAGGGGCCGGGGAGCTGTTTTTT.

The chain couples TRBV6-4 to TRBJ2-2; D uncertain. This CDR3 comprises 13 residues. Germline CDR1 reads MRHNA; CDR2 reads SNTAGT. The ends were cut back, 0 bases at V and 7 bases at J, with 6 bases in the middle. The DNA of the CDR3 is TGTGCCAGCAGTGACTCGTTACGCGGGGAGCTGTTTTTT. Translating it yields CASSDSLRGELFF.

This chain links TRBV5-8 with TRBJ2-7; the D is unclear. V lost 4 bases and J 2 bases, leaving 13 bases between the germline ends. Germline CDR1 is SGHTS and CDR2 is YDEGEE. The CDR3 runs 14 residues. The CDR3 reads CASSPVSGPYEQYF. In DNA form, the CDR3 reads TGTGCCAGCAGCCCAGTGTCAGGCCCCTACGAGCAGTACTTC.

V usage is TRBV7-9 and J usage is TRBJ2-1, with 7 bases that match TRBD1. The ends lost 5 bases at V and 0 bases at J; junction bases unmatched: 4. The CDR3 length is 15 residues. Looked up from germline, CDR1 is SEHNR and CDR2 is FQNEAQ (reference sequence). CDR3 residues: CASSPQGSSYNEQFF. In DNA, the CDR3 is TGTGCCAGCAGCCCACAGGGGAGCTCCTACAATGAGCAGTTCTTC.

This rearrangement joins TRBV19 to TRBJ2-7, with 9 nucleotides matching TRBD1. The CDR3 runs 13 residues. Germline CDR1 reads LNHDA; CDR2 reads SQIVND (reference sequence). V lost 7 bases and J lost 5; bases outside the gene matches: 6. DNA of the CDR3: TGTGCCAGTAATCCCAGACAGGGGGACGAGCAGTACTTC. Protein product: CASNPRQGDEQYF.

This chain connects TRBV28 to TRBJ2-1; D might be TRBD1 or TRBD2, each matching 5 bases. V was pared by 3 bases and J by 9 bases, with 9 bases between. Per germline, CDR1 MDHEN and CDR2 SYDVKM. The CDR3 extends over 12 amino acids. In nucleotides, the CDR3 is TGTGCCAGCAGTTTGCCGGGGCTTGAGCAGTTCTTC. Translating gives CASSLPGLEQFF. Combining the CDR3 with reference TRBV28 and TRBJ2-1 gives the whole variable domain DVKVTQSSRYLVKRTGEKVFLECVQDMDHENMFWYRQDPGLGLRLIYFSYDVKMKEKGDIPEGYSVSREKKERFSLILESASTNQTSMYLCASSLPGLEQFFGPGTRLTVL.

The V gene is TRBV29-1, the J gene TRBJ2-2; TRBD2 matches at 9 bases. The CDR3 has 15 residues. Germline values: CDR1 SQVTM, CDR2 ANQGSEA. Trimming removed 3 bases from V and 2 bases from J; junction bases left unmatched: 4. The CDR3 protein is CSVDLAGLNTGELFF. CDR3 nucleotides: TGCAGCGTTGACCTAGCGGGGTTAAACACCGGGGAGCTGTTTTTT.

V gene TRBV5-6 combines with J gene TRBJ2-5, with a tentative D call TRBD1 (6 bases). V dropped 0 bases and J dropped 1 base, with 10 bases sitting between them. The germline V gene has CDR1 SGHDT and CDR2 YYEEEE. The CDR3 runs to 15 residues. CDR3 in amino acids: CASSLDRVAQETQYF. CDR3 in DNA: TGTGCCAGCAGCTTGGACAGGGTTGCCCAAGAGACCCAGTACTTC.

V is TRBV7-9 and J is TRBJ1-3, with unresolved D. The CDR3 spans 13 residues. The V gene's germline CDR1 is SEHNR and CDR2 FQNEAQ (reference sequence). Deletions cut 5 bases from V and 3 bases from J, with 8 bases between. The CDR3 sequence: CASSGQFGNTIYF. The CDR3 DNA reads TGTGCCAGCAGCGGTCAGTTTGGAAACACCATATATTTT.

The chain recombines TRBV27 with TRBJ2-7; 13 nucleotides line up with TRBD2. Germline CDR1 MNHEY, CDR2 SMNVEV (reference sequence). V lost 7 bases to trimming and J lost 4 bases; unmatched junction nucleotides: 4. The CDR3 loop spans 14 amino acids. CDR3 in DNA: TGTGCCAGCATGGGACTAGCGGGGAGGTACGAGCAGTACTTC. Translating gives CASMGLAGRYEQYF.

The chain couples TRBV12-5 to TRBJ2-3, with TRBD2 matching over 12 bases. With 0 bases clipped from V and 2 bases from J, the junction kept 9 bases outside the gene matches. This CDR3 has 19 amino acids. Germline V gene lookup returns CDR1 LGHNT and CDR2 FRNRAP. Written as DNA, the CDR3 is TGTGCTAGTGGTTTGGTACCCCTAGCGGGAGGGCCCCCCACAGATACGCAGTATTTT. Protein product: CASGLVPLAGGPPTDTQYF.

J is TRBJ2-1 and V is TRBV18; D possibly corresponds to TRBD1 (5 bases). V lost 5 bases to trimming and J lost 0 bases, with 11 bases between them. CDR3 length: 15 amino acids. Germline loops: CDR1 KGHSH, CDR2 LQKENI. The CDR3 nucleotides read TGTGCCAGCTCAAGTACAGGTTACTCCTACAATGAGCAGTTCTTC. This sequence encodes CASSSTGYSYNEQFF.

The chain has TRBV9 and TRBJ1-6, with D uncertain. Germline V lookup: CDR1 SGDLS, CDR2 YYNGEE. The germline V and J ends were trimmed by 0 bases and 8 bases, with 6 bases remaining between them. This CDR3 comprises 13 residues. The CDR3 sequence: CASSVGTDSPLHF. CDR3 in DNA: TGTGCCAGCAGCGTAGGGACGGATTCACCCCTCCACTTT.

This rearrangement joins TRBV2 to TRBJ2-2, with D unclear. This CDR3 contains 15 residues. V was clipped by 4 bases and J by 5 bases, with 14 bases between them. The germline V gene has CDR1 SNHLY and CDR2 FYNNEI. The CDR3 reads CASSVGPDVTGELFF. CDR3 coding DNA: TGTGCCAGCAGTGTCGGGCCGGACGTAACCGGGGAGCTGTTTTTT.

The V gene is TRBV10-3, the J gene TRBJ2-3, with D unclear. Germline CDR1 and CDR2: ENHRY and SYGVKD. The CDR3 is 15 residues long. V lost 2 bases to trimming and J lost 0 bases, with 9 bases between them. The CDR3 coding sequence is TGTGCCATCAGTGAGGACTCCTCTAGCACAGATACGCAGTATTTT. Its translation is CAISEDSSSTDTQYF.

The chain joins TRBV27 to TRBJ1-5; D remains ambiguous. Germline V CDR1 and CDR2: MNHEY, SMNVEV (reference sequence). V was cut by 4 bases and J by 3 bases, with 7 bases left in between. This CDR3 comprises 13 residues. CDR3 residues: CASSYTDNQPQHF. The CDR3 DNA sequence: TGTGCCAGCAGTTACACAGACAATCAGCCCCAGCATTTT.

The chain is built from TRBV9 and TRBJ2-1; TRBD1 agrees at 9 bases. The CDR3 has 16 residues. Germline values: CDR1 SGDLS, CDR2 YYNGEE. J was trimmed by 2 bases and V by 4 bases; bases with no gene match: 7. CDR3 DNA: TGTGCCAGCAGCCCCCCCGGGACAGGGACCTACAATGAGCAGTTCTTC. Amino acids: CASSPPGTGTYNEQFF.

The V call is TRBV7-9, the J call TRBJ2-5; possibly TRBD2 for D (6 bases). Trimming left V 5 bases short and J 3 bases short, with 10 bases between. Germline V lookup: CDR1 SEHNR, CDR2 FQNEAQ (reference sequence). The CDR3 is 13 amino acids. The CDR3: CASSIGTEETQYF. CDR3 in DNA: TGTGCCAGCAGCATAGGGACTGAAGAGACCCAGTACTTC.

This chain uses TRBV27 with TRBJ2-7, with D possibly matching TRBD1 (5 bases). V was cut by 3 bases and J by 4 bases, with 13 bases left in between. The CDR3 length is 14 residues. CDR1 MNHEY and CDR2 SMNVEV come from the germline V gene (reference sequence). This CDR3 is CASSFTGPSYEQYF. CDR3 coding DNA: TGTGCCAGCAGTTTTACAGGCCCATCTTACGAGCAGTACTTC.

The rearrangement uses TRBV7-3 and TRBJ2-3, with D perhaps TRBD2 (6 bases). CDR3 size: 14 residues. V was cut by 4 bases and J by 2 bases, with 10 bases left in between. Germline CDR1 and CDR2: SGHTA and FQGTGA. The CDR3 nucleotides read TGTGCCAGCAGCTCGGGACTCTTCACAGATACGCAGTATTTT. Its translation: CASSSGLFTDTQYF. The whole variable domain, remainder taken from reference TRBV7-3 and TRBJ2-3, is GAGVSQTPSNKVTEKGKYVELRCDPISGHTALYWYRQSLGQGPEFLIYFQGTGAADDSGLPNDRFFAVRPEGSVSTLKIQRTERGDSAVYLCASSSGLFTDTQYFGPGTRLTVL.

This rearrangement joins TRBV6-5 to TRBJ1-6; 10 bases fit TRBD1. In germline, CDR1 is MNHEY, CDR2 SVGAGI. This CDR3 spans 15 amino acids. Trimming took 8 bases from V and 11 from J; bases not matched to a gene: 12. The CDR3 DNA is TGTGCCAGCTGCCCATTGACAGGGGGCTTGACACCCCTCCACTTT. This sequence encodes CASCPLTGGLTPLHF.

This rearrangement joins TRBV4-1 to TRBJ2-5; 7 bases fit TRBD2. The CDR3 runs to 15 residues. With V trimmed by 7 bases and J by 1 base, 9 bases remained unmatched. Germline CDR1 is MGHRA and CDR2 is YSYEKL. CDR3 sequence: CASNLREGPQETQYF. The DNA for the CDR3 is TGCGCCAGCAACCTAAGGGAGGGCCCCCAAGAGACCCAGTACTTC.

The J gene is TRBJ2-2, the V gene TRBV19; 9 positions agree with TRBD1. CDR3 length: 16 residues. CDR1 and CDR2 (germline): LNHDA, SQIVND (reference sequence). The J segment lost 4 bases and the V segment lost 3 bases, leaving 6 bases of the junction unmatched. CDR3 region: CASSIVGQGSTGELFF. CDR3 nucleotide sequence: TGTGCCAGTAGTATCGTGGGACAGGGATCCACCGGGGAGCTGTTTTTT.

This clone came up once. The CDR3 spells CAISDSGFYEQYF. The CDR3 DNA follows: TGTGCCATCAGTGATTCCGGTTTCTACGAGCAGTACTTC. The chain employs TRBV10-3 and TRBJ2-7; D unclear. Germline CDR1 and CDR2: ENHRY and SYGVKD. The CDR3 loop spans 13 amino acids. V was trimmed by 3 bases and J by 3 bases, leaving 9 bases between them.